The clone carrying this T cell receptor (beta chain) was detected many times. Its antigen is undetermined. With the library built for alpha chains, this beta chain is off target and its frequency is not meaningful. This specimen comes from a study of spatial heterogeneity in lung cancer. Study summary: Consistently, beta-chain sequences turned up in larger numbers than alpha-chain sequences did.

Germline lookup yields CDR1 SGHTA and CDR2 FQGNSA. Trimming took off 1 base at V and 4 bases at J, with 8 bases between the two ends. CDR3 length: 13 amino acids. On each TCR cDNA molecule, a unique molecular identifier was present. Each CDR3 protein is one row after TCRdb ran MiXCR on the 5' RACE reads. The profile shows 10,000 to 15,000 distinct CDR3 sequences, 3.5% to 4.5% of them singletons. Findings and limits, study-wide: Blood carried ubiquitous expanded tumor TCRs more at resection than follow-up.

Described time point: sample taken at primary tumor resection. Frozen PBMC, nontumor lung or tumor provided whole RNA, which was sequenced unsorted. The V call is TRBV7-2, the J call TRBJ2-7; D remains ambiguous. This clonotype was obtained from a male donor with early-stage non-small cell lung cancer. Material: PBMCs, obtained at surgery. CDR3 DNA sequence: TGTGCCAGCAGCTTAGGCGTAATATACGAGCAGTACTTC. It encodes CASSLGVIYEQYF.